This passage covers 17 T cell receptor beta chains from one sample sequenced in a study of PD-1 blockade in classical Hodgkin lymphoma. Described time point: newly diagnosed, previously untreated cHL patient sample. Using magnetic negative selection, the CD4+ T cells were separated out of thawed PBMCs. Using immunoSEQ multiplex PCR, the repertoire was profiled, and TCRdb retains in-frame clones only, with some absent. The profile covers 18,000 or so clones, with about four fifths appearing a single time and roughly 1.2% taken by the ten largest. The sequenced sample was CD4+ T cells from blood. The receptors derive from a human donor with classical Hodgkin lymphoma.

The chain links TRBV29-1 to TRBJ2-2, with no clear D. This CDR3 comprises 11 residues. Between the trimmed V and J ends, which lost 4 bases and 4 bases, there was a span of 4 bases. CDR1 and CDR2 from the germline V gene are SQVTM and ANQGSEA. CDR3 nucleotides: TGCAGCGTTGGAACCACCGGGGAGCTGTTTTTT. Protein product: CSVGTTGELFF.

This sequence joins TRBV6-6 and TRBJ2-7; TRBD2 matches 7 bases. The CDR3 is 15 amino acids. Unmatched junction bases numbered 5, after V lost 0 bases and J lost 3 bases. The germline V gene has CDR1 MNHNY and CDR2 SVGAGI (reference sequence). The CDR3 here is CASSYSREAVYEQYF. The CDR3 DNA sequence: TGTGCCAGCAGTTACTCACGGGAGGCTGTCTACGAGCAGTACTTC.

Points on this clone: Within the sample, other DNA sequences also encode this same CDR3. The CDR3 loop is CASIPGQGGYGYTF. The DNA of the CDR3 is TGTGCCAGTATACCGGGACAGGGTGGCTATGGCTACACCTTC. This chain joins TRBV19 and TRBJ1-2; 9 bases line up with TRBD1. Trimming at V came to 7 bases and at J to 4 bases, leaving 7 bases not matched to a gene. CDR1 is LNHDA, CDR2 SQIVND, per germline (reference sequence). This CDR3 comprises 14 residues.

The chain employs TRBV28 and TRBJ1-4; D unresolved. CDR1 and CDR2 (germline): MDHEN, SYDVKM. The CDR3 consists of 14 residues. The V end lost 2 bases, the J end lost 8 bases, and 12 bases lay between the germline ends. CDR3: CASSLGATWEKLFF. The DNA for the CDR3 is TGTGCCAGCAGTTTAGGCGCGACGTGGGAAAAACTGTTTTTT.

In this sample, this clone turned up a few times. The genes are TRBV28 and TRBJ2-2; D possibly corresponds to TRBD1 (6 bases). V lost 7 bases to trimming and J lost 3 bases, with 18 bases between them. The CDR3 has 16 residues. The germline V gene has CDR1 MDHEN and CDR2 SYDVKM. The CDR3 loop is CASTSTGSQHTGELFF. As DNA, the CDR3 is TGTGCCAGCACCTCGACAGGTTCGCAGCACACCGGGGAGCTGTTTTTT.

On this clone: One end of the junction does not line up with germline, which may come from a read error. The J gene is TRBJ1-2, the V gene TRBV5-8, with 8 nucleotides matching TRBD1. Per the germline V gene, CDR1 is SGHTS and CDR2 is YDEGEE. CDR3 size: 14 residues. DNA of the CDR3: TGTGCCAGCAGCTTGGTTCCGGGACAGGTCGGGGGGCTCTTC. As protein: CASSLVPGQVGGLF.

The rearrangement uses TRBV11-2 and TRBJ2-5; 8 bases fit TRBD1. With 5 bases clipped from V and 5 bases from J, the junction kept 7 bases outside the gene matches. Looked up from germline, CDR1 is SGHAT and CDR2 is FQNNGV. This CDR3 is 14 amino acids long. The CDR3 protein is CASSLQGAWETQYF. CDR3 DNA: TGTGCCAGCAGCCTGCAGGGGGCTTGGGAGACCCAGTACTTC.

The J gene is TRBJ2-7, the V gene TRBV18, with unresolved D. This CDR3 contains 12 residues. V was trimmed by 1 base and J by 5 bases, leaving 6 bases between them. Germline V gene data show CDR1 as KGHSH and CDR2 as LQKENI. DNA of the CDR3: TGTGCCAGCTCACCACGAGAAGACGAGCAGTACTTC. Translated, it gives CASSPREDEQYF.

The chain combines TRBV15 with TRBJ2-1; TRBD2 aligns across 11 bases. The length of the CDR3 is 16 residues. The germline CDR1 and CDR2 sequences are LNHNV and YYDKDF (reference sequence). V dropped 0 bases and J dropped 9; count of bases not matched to a gene: 7. Here the CDR3 DNA reads TGTGCCACCAGCAGAGAAATTCTAGCGGGAGGTAGTGAGCAGTTCTTC. This sequence encodes CATSREILAGGSEQFF.

In the case of this clone: In the same sample, other DNA sequences code for this CDR3. V is TRBV5-6 and J is TRBJ1-2; 9 bases align to TRBD1. This CDR3 has 13 amino acids. Germline values: CDR1 SGHDT, CDR2 YYEEEE. With V trimmed by 3 bases and J by 4 bases, 1 base remained unmatched. The CDR3 is CASSSDRGYGYTF. As DNA, the CDR3 is TGTGCCAGCAGCTCGGACAGGGGCTATGGCTACACCTTC.

The gene calls are TRBV7-9 and TRBJ1-5; the match to TRBD1 covers 9 bases. Per the germline V gene, CDR1 is SEHNR and CDR2 is FQNEAQ (reference sequence). V was clipped by 4 bases and J by 9 bases; unmatched bases: 7. The CDR3 is 14 amino acids. Written as DNA, the CDR3 is TGTGCCAGCAGCTCGGGGACAGGGAGGCCGCCCCAGCATTTT. Protein: CASSSGTGRPPQHF. Full variable domain (outside the CDR3, taken from reference TRBV7-9 and TRBJ1-5): DTGVSQNPRHKITKRGQNVTFRCDPISEHNRLYWYRQTLGQGPEFLTYFQNEAQLEKSRLLSDRFSAERPKGSFSTLEIQRTEQGDSAMYLCASSSGTGRPPQHFGDGTRLSIL.

The CDR3: CASSAGLAVTDTQYF. CDR3 nucleotides: TGTGCCAGCAGTGCGGGACTAGCGGTCACAGATACGCAGTATTTT. This chain joins TRBV2 and TRBJ2-3; 11 bases map to TRBD2. The CDR3 length is 15 residues. Germline loops: CDR1 SNHLY, CDR2 FYNNEI. After removal of 4 bases from V and 2 bases from J, the junction contained 2 bases not matched to a gene.

The V gene is TRBV27, the J gene TRBJ2-7; 8 nucleotides line up with TRBD1. CDR1 MNHEY and CDR2 SMNVEV come from the germline V gene (reference sequence). The CDR3 loop spans 14 amino acids. V trimming: 6 bases; J trimming: 3 bases; junction bases outside the gene matches: 7. CDR3: CASSPDRVRYEQYF. The CDR3 bases are TGTGCCAGCAGCCCGGACAGGGTCCGCTACGAGCAGTACTTC.

This clone was seen a single time. This chain joins TRBV5-1 and TRBJ2-3; D is uncertain. CDR1 SGHRS and CDR2 YFSETQ come from the germline V gene. The ends were cut back, 7 bases at V and 5 bases at J, with 8 bases in the middle. The CDR3 is made up of 11 amino acids. This chain's CDR3 is CASQLKDTQYF. The CDR3 DNA reads TGCGCCAGCCAACTTAAAGATACGCAGTATTTT.

The V and J genes are TRBV27 and TRBJ1-1; weak D call: TRBD1 (5 bases). Germline CDR1 and CDR2: MNHEY and SMNVEV (reference sequence). CDR3 length: 15 residues. The germline V and J ends were trimmed by 4 bases and 5 bases, with 17 bases remaining between them. For the CDR3, the DNA is TGTGCCAGCAGTTATTTGAGAAGGGGAGGAACTGAAGCTTTCTTT. Amino acid sequence: CASSYLRRGGTEAFF.

V is TRBV6-6 and J is TRBJ2-4; 9 bases agree with TRBD2. V lost 2 bases, J lost 7 bases, and 3 bases stayed unmatched. CDR3 length: 14 amino acids. CDR1 is MNHNY, CDR2 SVGAGI, per germline (reference sequence). CDR3 sequence reads: CASSYRTSANIQYF. The CDR3, as DNA: TGTGCCAGCAGTTACCGGACTAGCGCGAACATTCAGTACTTC.

In this sample, this clone turned up a few times. Different DNA sequences within this sample yield the same CDR3. This sequence joins TRBV7-2 and TRBJ1-2; D remains ambiguous. Germline values: CDR1 SGHTA, CDR2 FQGNSA. The CDR3 covers 19 residues. V shed 2 bases and J shed 3 bases, with 25 bases lying between them. This CDR3 reads CASSLSVRRGSGFDYGYTF. CDR3 bases: TGTGCCAGCAGCTTATCGGTCAGGAGAGGCTCGGGTTTTGACTATGGCTACACCTTC.